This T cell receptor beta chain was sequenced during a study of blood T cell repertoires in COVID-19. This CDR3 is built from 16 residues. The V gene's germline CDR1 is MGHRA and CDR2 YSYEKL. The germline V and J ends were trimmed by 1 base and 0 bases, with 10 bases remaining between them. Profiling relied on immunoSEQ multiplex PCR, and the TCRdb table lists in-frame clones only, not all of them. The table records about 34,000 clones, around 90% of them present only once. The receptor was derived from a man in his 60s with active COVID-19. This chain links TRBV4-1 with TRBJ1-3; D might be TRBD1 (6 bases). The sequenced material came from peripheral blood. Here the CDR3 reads CASSQVLRGSGNTIYF. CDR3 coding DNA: TGCGCCAGCAGCCAAGTTCTCAGGGGCTCTGGAAACACCATATATTTT.